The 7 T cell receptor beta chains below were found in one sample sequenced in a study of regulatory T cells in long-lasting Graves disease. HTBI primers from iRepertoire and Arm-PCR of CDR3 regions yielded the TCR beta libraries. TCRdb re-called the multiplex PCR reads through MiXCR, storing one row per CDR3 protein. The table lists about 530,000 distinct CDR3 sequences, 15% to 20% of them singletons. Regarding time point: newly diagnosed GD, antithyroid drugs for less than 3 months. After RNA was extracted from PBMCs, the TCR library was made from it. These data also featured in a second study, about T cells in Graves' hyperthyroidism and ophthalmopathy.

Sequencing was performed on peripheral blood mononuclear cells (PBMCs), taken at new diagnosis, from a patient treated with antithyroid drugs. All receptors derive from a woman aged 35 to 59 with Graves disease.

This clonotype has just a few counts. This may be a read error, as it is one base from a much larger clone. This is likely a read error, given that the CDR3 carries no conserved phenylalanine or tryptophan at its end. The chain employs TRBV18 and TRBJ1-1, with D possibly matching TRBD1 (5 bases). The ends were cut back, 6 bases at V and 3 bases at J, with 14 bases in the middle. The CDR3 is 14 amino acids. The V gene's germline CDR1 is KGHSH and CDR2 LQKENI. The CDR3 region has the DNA TGTGCCAGCTCCCCAACTCCGGGGGACACTGAAGCTTTCCTT. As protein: CASSPTPGDTEAFL.

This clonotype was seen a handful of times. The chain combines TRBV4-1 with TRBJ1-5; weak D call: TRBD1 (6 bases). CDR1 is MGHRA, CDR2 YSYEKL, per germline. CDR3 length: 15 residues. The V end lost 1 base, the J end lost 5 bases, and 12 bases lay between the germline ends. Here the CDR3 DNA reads TGCGCCAGCAGCCAAGGGCAGGGGAGAGATCAGCCCCAGCATTTT. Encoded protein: CASSQGQGRDQPQHF.

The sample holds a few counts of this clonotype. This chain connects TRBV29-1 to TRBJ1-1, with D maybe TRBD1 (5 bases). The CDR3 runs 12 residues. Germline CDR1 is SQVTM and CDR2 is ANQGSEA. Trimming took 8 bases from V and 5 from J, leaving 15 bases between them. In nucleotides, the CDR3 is TGCAGCTTTTGGGGCCAGGGAACTGAAGCTTTCTTT. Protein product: CSFWGQGTEAFF.

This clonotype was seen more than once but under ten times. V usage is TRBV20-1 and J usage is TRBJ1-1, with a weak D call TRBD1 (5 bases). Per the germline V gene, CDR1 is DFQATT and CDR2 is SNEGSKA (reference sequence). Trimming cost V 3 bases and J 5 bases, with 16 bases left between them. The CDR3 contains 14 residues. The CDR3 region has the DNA TGCAGTGCTAGGGCTTCGGGGGTAGGGACTGAAGCTTTCTTT. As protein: CSARASGVGTEAFF.

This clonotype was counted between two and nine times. CDR3: CASSYSGPQGRSGYTF. As DNA, the CDR3 is TGTGCCAGCAGTTACTCAGGTCCTCAGGGGAGGAGTGGCTACACCTTC. The chain combines TRBV6-2 or TRBV6-3 with TRBJ1-2; a weak D match, TRBD1 (6 bases). V lost 0 bases and J 7 bases, leaving 18 bases between the germline ends. This CDR3 comprises 16 residues. Germline V lookup: CDR1 MNHEY, CDR2 SVGEGT.

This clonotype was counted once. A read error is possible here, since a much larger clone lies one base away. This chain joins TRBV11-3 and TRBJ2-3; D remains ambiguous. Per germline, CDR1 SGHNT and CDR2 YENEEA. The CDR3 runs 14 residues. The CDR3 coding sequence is TGTGCCAGCAGCCTCACGCCGTTTGACGATGAGCAGTCCTTC. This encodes CASSLTPFDDEQSF.

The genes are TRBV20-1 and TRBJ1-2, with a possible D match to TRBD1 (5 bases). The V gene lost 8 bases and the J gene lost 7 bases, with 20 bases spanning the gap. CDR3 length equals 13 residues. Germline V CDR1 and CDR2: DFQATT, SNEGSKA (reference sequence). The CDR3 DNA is TGCAGTCCCGACGGGGAGGGGATCAGTGGCTACACCTTC. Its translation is CSPDGEGISGYTF.